The entry below describes one T cell receptor (beta chain). This sample stems from a study of T cell responses to AZD1222 COVID-19 vaccine. The CDR3 contains 16 residues. V was clipped by 5 bases and J by 0 bases; unmatched bases: 6. Germline V lookup: CDR1 MNHNY, CDR2 SVGAGI (reference sequence). TCRdb keeps only in-frame clones here, not all; method: immunoSEQ multiplex PCR. The data show 150,000 to 200,000 clones, roughly 89% seen once. The chain uses TRBV6-6 and TRBJ1-5, with 8 bases that match TRBD1. This sequence originates from an adult in good health. The sequencing used peripheral blood, collected on day 0 of AZD1222 vaccination. This CDR3 reads CASSRRTGPSNQPQHF. DNA for the CDR3: TGTGCCAGCAGTCGACGGACAGGGCCTAGCAATCAGCCCCAGCATTTT.